The sequence of this T cell receptor beta chain was determined in a study of memory B cells and T cells in multiple sclerosis. Study-wide results and limits: Clone-set sizes differed between compartments, so shared clonotype counts needed normalization.

Concerning this clone: Its target is not known.

The CDR3 spans 13 residues. From germline, CDR1 is LNHDA and CDR2 SQIVND (reference sequence). After stimulus-free culture, autoproliferating CFSE-dim and non-proliferating CFSE-high T cells were sequenced separately. Pooled replicate wells came from approximately 5x10^7 CFSE-labeled PBMCs cultured less than nine days without stimulus. CFSE at approximately 0.5 uM labeled the PBMCs, which were then cultured unstimulated. Produced via immunoSEQ multiplex PCR; TCRdb's table is partial and in-frame only. The repertoire consists of fewer than 40,000 clones, with 86% occurring once and the leading ten covering approximately 2.4%.

This receptor was taken from a human donor with multiple sclerosis. The V gene is TRBV19, the J gene TRBJ2-5; 8 positions match TRBD2. Judging by the DNA end, TRBJ2-7 fits better; the J call may be wrong. The sample consisted of PBMCs from blood kept in culture. In DNA form, the CDR3 reads TGTGCCACCAGCCCCGGACTAGCATACGAGCAGTACTTC. This codes for CATSPGLAYEQYF.